Listed below are T cell receptor beta chains from one sample, sequenced in a study of T cell responses to AZD1222 COVID-19 vaccine. The protocol was immunoSEQ multiplex PCR, while the TCRdb copy is restricted to in-frame clones and leaves out a portion. The table lists tens of thousands of clones, approximately 80% of them singletons. The sample was peripheral blood, taken on day 0 of AZD1222 vaccination. The receptors derive from an adult in good health. CDR3s include the opening cysteine and the closing phenylalanine or tryptophan. The order of the fields is J gene, clone size, V gene, CDR3 protein. Expanded clones are given a class, and other clones once, few, many or no size at all.

J gene: TRBJ1-2; clone size: .; V gene: TRBV28; CDR3 protein: CASSSGGTNYGYTF
J gene: TRBJ2-2; clone size: once; V gene: TRBV5-3; CDR3 protein: CARSLQGQQMNTGELFF
J gene: TRBJ1-2; clone size: .; V gene: TRBV6-5; CDR3 protein: CASSYSGLGGYGYTF
J gene: TRBJ2-7; clone size: once; V gene: TRBV5-1; CDR3 protein: CASSLGTLSSYEQYF
J gene: TRBJ2-5; clone size: .; V gene: TRBV7-2; CDR3 protein: CASRGDDQETQYF
J gene: TRBJ2-7; clone size: .; V gene: TRBV4-3; CDR3 protein: CASSQDTSRQASDF
J gene: TRBJ1-6; clone size: .; V gene: TRBV4-1; CDR3 protein: CASSQDEARGDSPLHF
J gene: TRBJ2-3; clone size: .; V gene: TRBV4-3; CDR3 protein: CASSQERTSQTDTQYF
J gene: TRBJ1-4; clone size: few; V gene: TRBV29-1; CDR3 protein: CSVGGNREKLFF
J gene: TRBJ2-1; clone size: .; V gene: TRBV5-1; CDR3 protein: CASSLARASGGNGNEQFF
J gene: TRBJ1-3; clone size: .; V gene: TRBV6-5; CDR3 protein: CASSVTSGNTIYF
J gene: TRBJ2-7; clone size: few; V gene: TRBV30; CDR3 protein: CAWSAGLSYEQYF
J gene: TRBJ1-2; clone size: .; V gene: TRBV7-8; CDR3 protein: CASRTGQGVGYTF
J gene: TRBJ2-7; clone size: few; V gene: TRBV5-1; CDR3 protein: CASSSTGLGGQVSYEQYF
J gene: TRBJ2-3; clone size: .; V gene: TRBV4-2; CDR3 protein: CASSQEVPAGGPSTDTQYF
J gene: TRBJ2-5; clone size: .; V gene: TRBV2; CDR3 protein: CASMGQGAGETQYF
J gene: TRBJ2-3; clone size: .; V gene: TRBV12-3/TRBV12-4; CDR3 protein: CASSDSGNTQYF
J gene: TRBJ2-1; clone size: .; V gene: TRBV5-5; CDR3 protein: CASNPLAGDVREQFF
J gene: TRBJ2-1; clone size: .; V gene: TRBV7-7; CDR3 protein: CASSFQTGSTEQFF
J gene: TRBJ1-2; clone size: .; V gene: TRBV27; CDR3 protein: CASRPGGTAYGYTF
J gene: TRBJ1-2; clone size: .; V gene: TRBV5-1; CDR3 protein: CASSWGTASNYGYTF
J gene: TRBJ2-3; clone size: .; V gene: TRBV18; CDR3 protein: CASSPRQGATDTQYF
J gene: TRBJ1-3; clone size: .; V gene: TRBV7-7; CDR3 protein: CASSLDRGGGNTIYF
J gene: TRBJ2-2; clone size: .; V gene: TRBV7-9; CDR3 protein: CASSLAGAGELFF
J gene: TRBJ1-6; clone size: .; V gene: TRBV7-3; CDR3 protein: CASSLGGTYNSPLHF
J gene: TRBJ2-5; clone size: .; V gene: TRBV3-1/TRBV3-2; CDR3 protein: CASSQVASGGETQYF
J gene: TRBJ2-7; clone size: .; V gene: TRBV29-1; CDR3 protein: CSVEPGQGSEQYF
J gene: TRBJ1-5; clone size: .; V gene: TRBV28; CDR3 protein: CASSWGTGAYQPQHF
J gene: TRBJ2-2; clone size: .; V gene: TRBV5-4; CDR3 protein: CASSLGHTGELFF
J gene: TRBJ1-4; clone size: .; V gene: TRBV6-5; CDR3 protein: CASSNGEKLFF
J gene: TRBJ1-2; clone size: .; V gene: TRBV5-6; CDR3 protein: CASSLGDSSYGYTF
J gene: TRBJ1-5; clone size: few; V gene: TRBV4-2; CDR3 protein: CASSQGVGNQPQHF
J gene: TRBJ2-7; clone size: few; V gene: TRBV7-8; CDR3 protein: CASSLEGAIPTTGFF
J gene: TRBJ1-2; clone size: .; V gene: TRBV3-1/TRBV3-2; CDR3 protein: CASSQVSSGNYGYTF
J gene: TRBJ2-1; clone size: .; V gene: TRBV10-3; CDR3 protein: CAITPGQGLLYEQFF
J gene: TRBJ1-2; clone size: .; V gene: TRBV18; CDR3 protein: CASSLGAGTYGYTF
J gene: TRBJ1-6; clone size: .; V gene: TRBV27; CDR3 protein: CASTWRSNGNSPLHF
J gene: TRBJ2-1; clone size: .; V gene: TRBV11-2; CDR3 protein: CASSRTRNYNEQFF
J gene: TRBJ2-2; clone size: .; V gene: TRBV24-1; CDR3 protein: CATSDPSGATGELFF
J gene: TRBJ2-3; clone size: .; V gene: TRBV2; CDR3 protein: CASSDGTTRQTDTQYF
J gene: TRBJ2-7; clone size: .; V gene: TRBV6-5; CDR3 protein: CASSRGQGYEQYF
J gene: TRBJ2-2; clone size: .; V gene: TRBV9; CDR3 protein: CASSVVDTGELFF
J gene: TRBJ1-2; clone size: few; V gene: TRBV6-4; CDR3 protein: CASRAPEPPRYTF
J gene: TRBJ1-1; clone size: .; V gene: TRBV5-1; CDR3 protein: CASSLDGMNTEAFF
J gene: TRBJ2-2; clone size: .; V gene: TRBV29-1; CDR3 protein: CSVGGTGGPSGELFF
J gene: TRBJ2-7; clone size: .; V gene: TRBV28; CDR3 protein: CASGVELYEQYF
J gene: TRBJ1-2; clone size: .; V gene: TRBV6-6; CDR3 protein: CASGLGGYGYTF
J gene: TRBJ2-7; clone size: few; V gene: TRBV4-2; CDR3 protein: CASSQELDIYEQYF
J gene: TRBJ1-2; clone size: once; V gene: TRBV7-9; CDR3 protein: CASSIRRGYGYTF
J gene: TRBJ2-2; clone size: .; V gene: TRBV10-3; CDR3 protein: CATKGGNTGELFF
J gene: TRBJ1-2; clone size: .; V gene: TRBV3-1/TRBV3-2; CDR3 protein: CASSYFGAGEVGYTF
J gene: TRBJ1-3; clone size: .; V gene: TRBV6-5; CDR3 protein: CASSYSSSTGNTIYF
J gene: TRBJ2-3; clone size: many; V gene: TRBV9; CDR3 protein: CASSGPTGDTQYF
J gene: TRBJ2-1; clone size: few; V gene: TRBV10-2; CDR3 protein: CASSDTGGSYNEQFF
J gene: TRBJ2-3; clone size: once; V gene: TRBV4-2; CDR3 protein: CASSQDLTSGGTDTQYF